Below, one T cell receptor beta chain is given with its context. Its antigen remains unidentified. Generated by immunoSEQ multiplex PCR, the TCRdb table keeps only in-frame clones and is missing some. The table has around 35,000 clones, about 90% seen once. Trimming left V 7 bases short and J 0 bases short, with 13 bases between. Germline CDR1 reads MNHEY; CDR2 reads SMNVEV (reference sequence). The CDR3 contains 16 residues. These data are taken from a study of OX40 agonist ivuxolimab in advanced cancers. Across the study: Ivuxolimab is an agonistic anti-OX40 (CD134) antibody, and patients were treated with it. Patients with prior anti-PD-1, anti-PD-L1 or anti-CTLA-4 therapy were eligible; 40% had some. Findings and caveats of the study: In general, CD8+ T cells held more expanded clones than CD4+ did, on average.

It was autoimmune disease history or systemic immunosuppression that excluded patients. The V and J genes are TRBV27 and TRBJ1-6; no clear D gene. Sample: CD4+ or CD8+ T cells sorted from blood, taken in a trial of the OX40 agonist ivuxolimab. The origin of this receptor is an adult with an advanced solid tumor such as melanoma, head and neck, liver or kidney cancer. In nucleotides, the CDR3 is TGTGCCAGCACTGGACTGGGGAGCTCCTATAATTCACCCCTCCACTTT. Protein: CASTGLGSSYNSPLHF.